The T cell receptor beta chain described here comes from a study of post-analysis software for immune sequencing data. Included in the TCR beta cDNA libraries were unique molecular identifiers. Using its own MiXCR run on the PCR reads, TCRdb lists one record per CDR3 protein. The repertoire holds roughly 600,000 distinct CDR3 sequences, about 40% seen once, with around 1.7% in the top ten. Regarding the study as a whole: Those samples that were prepared in the same batch co-clustered strongly by F measure.

Concerning this clonotype itself: The antigen remains undetermined.

The clonotype comes from a girl aged 10-17 years with multiple sclerosis. Sequencing was carried out using blood.

The CDR3 nucleotides are TGTGCCAGCAGTGCCCCGACTAGCGGGGGCCCCGGGTCGGAGACCCAGTACTTC. It is translated as CASSAPTSGGPGSETQYF. The chain combines TRBV6-1 with TRBJ2-5; 12 bases are shared with TRBD2. Trimming removed 4 bases from V and 5 bases from J; junction bases left unmatched: 14. Germline V gives CDR1 MNHNS, CDR2 SASEGT. This CDR3 comprises 18 residues.